Sequencing of this T cell receptor (beta chain) was carried out in a study of T-cell memory formation after mild COVID-19 (dated by TCRdb to the early 2020s). Broadly, across the study: Most TCR sequence clusters were specific to one of the two donors. Longitudinal TCRalpha and TCRbeta repertoire sequencing tracked T-cell clones expanding and contracting after mild COVID-19 in two donors. The cohort comprised two young, previously healthy adult volunteers, one female and one male.

V is cut by 0 bases and J by 0 bases, and the space between the germline ends is 9 bases. CDR1 and CDR2 were assigned from the germline V gene as SNHLY and FYNNEI. The CDR3 sequence holds 16 residues, the cysteine and phenylalanine included. Just CDR3 DNA is preserved here, 48 bases in frame from base 1. General findings and caveats noted by the study authors: The study covered only a couple of mild cases, and larger cohorts including severe cases with pre-infection samples were considered necessary. Contracting CD4+ clones were located mainly in the CM and EM memory subsets, whereas CD8+ clones were found to be enriched in EMRA. Some responding clones were detected in pre-infection memory, which suggested that pre-existing cross-reactive memory T cells had joined the SARS-CoV-2 response. Whether the second-wave clones peaking on day 37 were SARS-CoV-2 specific was not confirmed. From day 15 to 85, contracting clones showed balanced CD4/CD8 phenotypes, whereas a second wave of clones that expanded from day 15 to 37 leaned towards CD4+.

Remarks on this clonotype: The specificity of this receptor is unknown. Base qualities were left out, and no much larger clone turns up one base away.

Ficoll-Paque density gradient centrifugation was the method used to isolate PBMCs. The sequencer listed for this sample is Illumina NovaSeq 6000. TCRalpha and TCRbeta cDNA libraries were built by 5'RACE with constant-segment primers, adding sample barcodes and unique molecular identifiers. RNA was extracted from every sample with Trizol reagent. Library amplification was performed in two PCR steps, and a second sample barcode and Illumina TruSeq adapters were introduced in the second step. Sequencing of libraries was performed on an Illumina NovaSeq with 2 x 150 bp paired-end reads. Per the authors' processing: Reads were demultiplexed and collapsed into UMI-guided consensus sequences with migec v1.2.7. With mixcr v2.1.11, UMI consensuses were aligned to TRA and TRB V and J templates and assembled into clonotypes. A clonotype was counted as expanded or contracted only when both edgeR and NoisET called the clonotype significant, with the noise models trained on biological replicates. For edgeR calls, a false discovery rate-adjusted p below 0.01 and a log2 fold-change threshold of 1 were applied. As an exploratory analysis of dynamics, PCA with hierarchical clustering was applied to max-normalized trajectories of the 1000 most abundant clonotypes. Separately sequenced CD4+ and CD8+ repertoires were used to assign the CD4 or CD8 phenotype of responding clones. TCRdb itself trimmed the public reads at Q25 with fastp, ran MiXCR and retained productive beta chains. Each entry merges the rows of one CDR3 protein and shows their most common DNA and genes. These V and J calls originate from TCRdb's pipeline instead of the authors' own analysis. The sample data list a few hundred thousand distinct CDR3 sequences, and about 20% of these were observed just once. Around 20% of the sample rests with the top ten.

The chain was built from TRBV2 and TRBJ2-4; possibly the D gene is TRBD2, per 6 matching bases. The sequence was collected from a man between 18 and 29 years old who had mild COVID-19 (a few samples of this study predate the infection). The sample titles of this study are shuffled in the database, so cell type and time point are left out; the donor was told from shared clones. Sequencing was carried out using PBMCs or a T cell subset sorted from them (not recorded which). For the CDR3, the sequence is CASSEAAGLAKNIQYF. The nucleotide sequence reads TGTGCCAGCAGTGAAGCTGCGGGGCTAGCCAAAAACATTCAGTACTTC.